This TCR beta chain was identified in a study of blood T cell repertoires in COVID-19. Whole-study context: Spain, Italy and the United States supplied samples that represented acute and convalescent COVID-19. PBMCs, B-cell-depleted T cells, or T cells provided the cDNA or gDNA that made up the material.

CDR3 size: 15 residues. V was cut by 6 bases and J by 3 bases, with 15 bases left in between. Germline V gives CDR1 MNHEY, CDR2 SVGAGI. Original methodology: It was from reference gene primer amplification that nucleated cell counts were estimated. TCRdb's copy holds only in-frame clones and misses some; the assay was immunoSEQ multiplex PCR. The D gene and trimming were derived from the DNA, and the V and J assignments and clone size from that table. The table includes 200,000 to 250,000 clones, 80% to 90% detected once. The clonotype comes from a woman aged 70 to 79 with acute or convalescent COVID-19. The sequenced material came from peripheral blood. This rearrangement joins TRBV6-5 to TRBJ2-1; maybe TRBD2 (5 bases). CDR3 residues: CASRGASPLYNEQFF. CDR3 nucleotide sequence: TGTGCCAGCAGAGGAGCTAGCCCTCTCTACAATGAGCAGTTCTTC.